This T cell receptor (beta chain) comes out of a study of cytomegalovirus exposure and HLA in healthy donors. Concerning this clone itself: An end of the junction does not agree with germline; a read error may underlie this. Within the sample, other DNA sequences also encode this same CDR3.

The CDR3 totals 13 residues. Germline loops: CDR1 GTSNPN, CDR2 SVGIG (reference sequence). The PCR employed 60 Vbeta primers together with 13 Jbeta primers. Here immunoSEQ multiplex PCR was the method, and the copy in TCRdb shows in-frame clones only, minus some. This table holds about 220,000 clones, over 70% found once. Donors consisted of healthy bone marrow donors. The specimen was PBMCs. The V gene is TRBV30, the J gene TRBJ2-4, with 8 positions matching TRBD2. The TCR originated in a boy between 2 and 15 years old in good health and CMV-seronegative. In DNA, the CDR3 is TGTGCCTGGAGTGTAGCGGGAGCCAACATCCAGTACTTC. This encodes CAWSVAGANIQYF.